The sequence of this T cell receptor beta chain was determined in a study of shared clonotypes between healthy human individuals. On the study more broadly: The donors, a couple of women and a few men, were aged 18 to 49.

Some 30,000 T cell genomes (roughly 0.2 ug DNA) went into each sorted-subset replicate. The repertoire was sequenced with immunoSEQ multiplex PCR; TCRdb's copy has only in-frame clones and lacks some. The sample has roughly 2,000,000 clones, roughly 93% seen once. The germline CDR1 and CDR2 sequences are SGDLS and YYNGEE. V trimming: 1 base; J trimming: 3 bases; junction bases outside the gene matches: 12. The CDR3 consists of 17 residues. The naive CD8 population came from CD45RO-negative cells selected for CCR7, without terminally differentiated effector memory CD45RA+ cells. What was sequenced was naive CD8+ T cells from PBMCs. The V and J genes are TRBV9 and TRBJ2-7, with TRBD2 matching 8 bases. The receptor's source is a man aged 18 to 29 in good health. Some clones in this sample may be carry-over from other donors' samples. CDR3 DNA sequence: TGTGCCAGCAGCGTAATAGCGGGGCCAGAAATTGTCTACGAGCAGTACTTC. Translated, it gives CASSVIAGPEIVYEQYF.